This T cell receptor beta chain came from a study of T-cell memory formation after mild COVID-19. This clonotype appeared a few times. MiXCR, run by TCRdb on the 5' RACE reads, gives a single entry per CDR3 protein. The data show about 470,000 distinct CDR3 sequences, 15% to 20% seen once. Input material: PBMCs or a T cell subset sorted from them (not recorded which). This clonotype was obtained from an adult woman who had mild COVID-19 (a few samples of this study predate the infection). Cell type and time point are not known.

The CDR3: CASSTSPRGPNYGYTF. CDR3 nucleotides: TGTGCCAGCAGTACATCCCCACGAGGACCCAACTATGGCTACACCTTC. The chain carries TRBV6-6 and TRBJ1-2; no firm D call. Trimming took off 5 bases at V and 2 bases at J, with 18 bases between the two ends. This CDR3 has 16 residues. CDR1 MNHNY and CDR2 SVGAGI come from the germline V gene (reference sequence).